These T cell receptor beta chains were read from a single sample in a study of shared clonotypes between healthy human individuals. Libraries were prepared by immunoSEQ multiplex PCR; TCRdb keeps only in-frame clonotypes and omits some of them. The table includes 2,500,000 or so clones, around 93% detected once. Sequencing was done on a sample of naive CD4+ T cells from PBMCs. The receptor set was obtained from a man between 18 and 29 years old in good health. Some clones in this sample may be carry-over from other donors' samples. Both conserved end residues are part of each CDR3. Each record gives: V gene, J gene, D gene, clone size, CDR3 DNA, CDR3 protein. The D gene is left open where the match is weak. Clone size, where shown, is once, few, many, or a class for clones that have expanded.

V gene: TRBV30; J gene: TRBJ2-7; D gene: TRBD2; clone size: .; CDR3 DNA: TGTGCCTGGACTAGCGGGAGGTACGAGCAGTACTTC; CDR3 protein: CAWTSGRYEQYF
V gene: TRBV5-4; J gene: TRBJ1-1; D gene: TRBD1; clone size: .; CDR3 DNA: TGTGCCAGCAGCCCCCCCCAGGACAGGGGGATCCCTGAAGCTTTCTTT; CDR3 protein: CASSPPQDRGIPEAFF
V gene: TRBV6-6; J gene: TRBJ1-1; D gene: .; clone size: .; CDR3 DNA: TGTGCCAGCACTAAAGGCGGCAGAGCCACTGAAGCTTTCTTT; CDR3 protein: CASTKGGRATEAFF
V gene: TRBV5-4; J gene: TRBJ2-1; D gene: TRBD2; clone size: .; CDR3 DNA: TGTGCCAGCAGCTGGGCCCTTAGCGGGAAGGTTGAGCAGTTCTTC; CDR3 protein: CASSWALSGKVEQFF
V gene: TRBV7-3; J gene: TRBJ1-1; D gene: .; clone size: .; CDR3 DNA: TGTGCCAGCAGCTTAACCAGATACACTGAAGCTTTCTTT; CDR3 protein: CASSLTRYTEAFF
V gene: TRBV18; J gene: TRBJ2-4; D gene: TRBD1; clone size: .; CDR3 DNA: TGTGCCAGCTCAAGGCTAGGACAGGGACTAGCCAAAAACATTCAGTACTTC; CDR3 protein: CASSRLGQGLAKNIQYF
V gene: TRBV10-3; J gene: TRBJ2-1; D gene: .; clone size: .; CDR3 DNA: TGTGCCATCAGTGTACCAGGGAGATATGAGCAGTTCTTC; CDR3 protein: CAISVPGRYEQFF
V gene: TRBV6-6; J gene: TRBJ2-2; D gene: .; clone size: .; CDR3 DNA: TGTGCCAGCATCCGGGACCACACCACCGGGGAGCTGTTTTTT; CDR3 protein: CASIRDHTTGELFF
V gene: TRBV7-2; J gene: TRBJ2-1; D gene: TRBD2; clone size: .; CDR3 DNA: TGTGCCAGCAGCTTAGGAAGACTAGCGGGCGCCCGGAATGAGCAGTTCTTC; CDR3 protein: CASSLGRLAGARNEQFF
V gene: TRBV29-1; J gene: TRBJ2-2; D gene: .; clone size: .; CDR3 DNA: TGCAGCGTGGGGATTTTTGTTAGCGCGGACACCGGGGAGCTGTTTTTT; CDR3 protein: CSVGIFVSADTGELFF
V gene: TRBV11-3; J gene: TRBJ1-1; D gene: .; clone size: once; CDR3 DNA: TGTGCCAGCAGCTTAGACGGCAGGGCGAACACTGAAGCTTTCTTT; CDR3 protein: CASSLDGRANTEAFF
V gene: TRBV11-2; J gene: TRBJ2-7; D gene: .; clone size: .; CDR3 DNA: TGTGCCAGCAGCTCCGAGCGGACCAGCTCCTACGAGCAGTACTTC; CDR3 protein: CASSSERTSSYEQYF
V gene: TRBV4-2; J gene: TRBJ1-5; D gene: TRBD1; clone size: .; CDR3 DNA: TGTGCCAGCAGCCAAGGGACAGGGGTAGGAGCGAGGCAGCCCCAGCATTTT; CDR3 protein: CASSQGTGVGARQPQHF
V gene: TRBV7-9; J gene: TRBJ2-7; D gene: .; clone size: .; CDR3 DNA: TGTGCCAGCAGCTTAGCGGGACCCCTCCACGAGCAGTACTTC; CDR3 protein: CASSLAGPLHEQYF
V gene: TRBV2; J gene: TRBJ2-3; D gene: TRBD2; clone size: .; CDR3 DNA: TGTGCCAACAAAGCTAGCGGGAGCACAGATACGCAGTATTTT; CDR3 protein: CANKASGSTDTQYF
V gene: TRBV28; J gene: TRBJ1-2; D gene: TRBD1; clone size: .; CDR3 DNA: TGTGCCAGCAGTTTAGAACCCGGGACAGGGGGCTATGGCTACACCTTC; CDR3 protein: CASSLEPGTGGYGYTF
V gene: TRBV29-1; J gene: TRBJ1-1; D gene: .; clone size: .; CDR3 DNA: TGCAGCGTTGAAGAACAGGTGAACACTGAAGCTTTCTTT; CDR3 protein: CSVEEQVNTEAFF
V gene: TRBV18; J gene: TRBJ2-1; D gene: TRBD1; clone size: .; CDR3 DNA: TGTGCCAGCTCACCCGTGGACAGGGACCATGAGCAGTTCTTC; CDR3 protein: CASSPVDRDHEQFF
V gene: TRBV2; J gene: TRBJ2-1; D gene: .; clone size: .; CDR3 DNA: TGTGCCAGCAGTACCGGTCGGGGTGAGCAGTTCTTC; CDR3 protein: CASSTGRGEQFF
V gene: TRBV28; J gene: TRBJ1-2; D gene: .; clone size: .; CDR3 DNA: TGTGCCAGCAGTTTACAGGGGAGCGGCGGCTACACCTTC; CDR3 protein: CASSLQGSGGYTF
V gene: TRBV28; J gene: TRBJ1-3; D gene: .; clone size: .; CDR3 DNA: TGTGCCAGCACGGCGGTCTCTGGAAACACCATATATTTT; CDR3 protein: CASTAVSGNTIYF
V gene: TRBV7-9; J gene: TRBJ1-5; D gene: TRBD1; clone size: .; CDR3 DNA: TGTGCCAGCAGCGCAAGCCCGTTCGGGACAGGGGATCAGCCCCAGCATTTT; CDR3 protein: CASSASPFGTGDQPQHF
V gene: TRBV6-5; J gene: TRBJ2-1; D gene: TRBD1; clone size: .; CDR3 DNA: TGTGCCAGCAGGCCCGGGACAGGGCGTTCGGATGAGCAGTTCTTC; CDR3 protein: CASRPGTGRSDEQFF
V gene: TRBV2; J gene: TRBJ2-2; D gene: .; clone size: once; CDR3 DNA: TGTGCCAGCAGATTCCAGGGGTTGAACACCGGGGAGCTGTTTTTT; CDR3 protein: CASRFQGLNTGELFF
V gene: TRBV11-2; J gene: TRBJ2-1; D gene: .; clone size: .; CDR3 DNA: TGTGCCAGCAGTGCGGGCCCGCAGGGCAATGAGCAGTTCTTC; CDR3 protein: CASSAGPQGNEQFF
V gene: TRBV27; J gene: TRBJ1-1; D gene: .; clone size: .; CDR3 DNA: TGTGCCAGCAGTTTATCGCGGTTGAACACTGAAGCTTTCTTT; CDR3 protein: CASSLSRLNTEAFF
V gene: TRBV28; J gene: TRBJ1-1; D gene: .; clone size: .; CDR3 DNA: TGTGCCAGCAGTTTGGGGGGGGTCACTGAAGCTTTCTTT; CDR3 protein: CASSLGGVTEAFF